A selection of T cell receptor beta chains follows, all from one sample in a study of shared clonotypes between healthy human individuals. The method was immunoSEQ multiplex PCR; TCRdb's version includes in-frame clones alone and lacks a portion of them. The repertoire holds 230,000 or so clones, with 50% to 80% as singletons. Sequenced sample: memory CD4+ T cells sorted from blood. The source of these receptors is a man between 25 and 39 years old in good health. CDR3s include the opening cysteine and the closing phenylalanine or tryptophan. The D gene is left open where the match is weak. Size tells how often a clone was seen (once, few, many) or the class of an expanded clone, and some rows leave it out.

v_gene: TRBV28
j_gene: TRBJ2-2
d_gene: NA
abundance: NA
CDR3nt: TGTGCCAGCAGGGACCGTGACAGGAACACCGGGGAGCTGTTTTTT
CDR3aa: CASRDRDRNTGELFF

v_gene: TRBV28
j_gene: TRBJ1-3
d_gene: NA
abundance: few
CDR3nt: TGTGCCAGCCCCCGAATCGGGGTAGGTACAAACACCATATATTTT
CDR3aa: CASPRIGVGTNTIYF

v_gene: TRBV30
j_gene: TRBJ2-3
d_gene: NA
abundance: NA
CDR3nt: TGTGCCTGGAATCTCGGTCCTACGCAGTATTTT
CDR3aa: CAWNLGPTQYF

v_gene: TRBV30
j_gene: TRBJ2-7
d_gene: TRBD2
abundance: few
CDR3nt: TGTGCCTGGAGTACATGGGGGGGTCACTACGAGCAGTACTTC
CDR3aa: CAWSTWGGHYEQYF

v_gene: TRBV15
j_gene: TRBJ1-2
d_gene: NA
abundance: NA
CDR3nt: TGTGCCACCAGCAGAGAAAAGCAAGGGTGGGACATCGATGGCTACACCTTC
CDR3aa: CATSREKQGWDIDGYTF

v_gene: TRBV14
j_gene: TRBJ1-4
d_gene: TRBD1
abundance: NA
CDR3nt: TGTGCCAGCAGCCTTTACAGGGGTGAAAAACTGTTTTTT
CDR3aa: CASSLYRGEKLFF

v_gene: TRBV2
j_gene: TRBJ2-3
d_gene: NA
abundance: NA
CDR3nt: TGTGCCAGCAGTGGTCGTTGGGGCGGCACAGATACGCAGTATTTT
CDR3aa: CASSGRWGGTDTQYF

v_gene: TRBV30
j_gene: TRBJ2-7
d_gene: NA
abundance: NA
CDR3nt: TGTGCCTGGAATGGGGGGGGCCTGTACGAGCAGTACTTC
CDR3aa: CAWNGGGLYEQYF

v_gene: TRBV28
j_gene: TRBJ1-1
d_gene: TRBD1
abundance: NA
CDR3nt: TGTGCCAGCAGTTCCGGGACAGGGGTCTCCGGAACTGAAGCTTTCTTT
CDR3aa: CASSSGTGVSGTEAFF

v_gene: TRBV5-1
j_gene: TRBJ2-1
d_gene: TRBD2
abundance: once
CDR3nt: TGCGCCAGCAGCTGGGGAGGGGCGGGCCCCTACAATGAGCAGTTCTTC
CDR3aa: CASSWGGAGPYNEQFF

v_gene: TRBV18
j_gene: TRBJ1-2
d_gene: TRBD1
abundance: NA
CDR3nt: TGTGCCAGCTCACGACAACAGGGGGCAGGAGTTGGCTACACCTTC
CDR3aa: CASSRQQGAGVGYTF

v_gene: TRBV5-4
j_gene: TRBJ2-5
d_gene: NA
abundance: NA
CDR3nt: TGTGCCAGCAGCTGGCAAGGACAAGAGACCCAGTACTTC
CDR3aa: CASSWQGQETQYF

v_gene: TRBV28
j_gene: TRBJ1-1
d_gene: TRBD1
abundance: NA
CDR3nt: TGTGCCAGCAGTTCCGGACAGGGCCTGGAGACTGAAGCTTTCTTT
CDR3aa: CASSSGQGLETEAFF

v_gene: TRBV6-5
j_gene: TRBJ1-2
d_gene: TRBD1
abundance: few
CDR3nt: TGTGCCAGCAGAACCGGGACAGGCTATGGCTACACCTTC
CDR3aa: CASRTGTGYGYTF

v_gene: TRBV5-1
j_gene: TRBJ2-3
d_gene: TRBD2
abundance: NA
CDR3nt: TGCGCCAGCAGTTCTAGCGGAGCTCGCACAGATACGCAGTATTTT
CDR3aa: CASSSSGARTDTQYF

v_gene: TRBV18
j_gene: TRBJ1-5
d_gene: NA
abundance: few
CDR3nt: TGTGCCAGCTCACCTCGACGGGCGGGGTTAGATCAGCCCCAGCATTTT
CDR3aa: CASSPRRAGLDQPQHF

v_gene: TRBV5-6
j_gene: TRBJ2-3
d_gene: TRBD2
abundance: NA
CDR3nt: TGTGCCAGCAACCCCGGACTAGCGGGCACAGATACGCAGTATTTT
CDR3aa: CASNPGLAGTDTQYF

v_gene: TRBV5-1
j_gene: TRBJ2-7
d_gene: NA
abundance: NA
CDR3nt: TGCGCCAGCAGCCCCTCCGTCGGGACCCCCGGCGAGCAGTACTTC
CDR3aa: CASSPSVGTPGEQYF

v_gene: TRBV2
j_gene: TRBJ1-1
d_gene: NA
abundance: few
CDR3nt: TGTGCCAGCAGTCAGCAGGGGTCGAACACTGAAGCTTTCTTT
CDR3aa: CASSQQGSNTEAFF

v_gene: TRBV7-2
j_gene: TRBJ2-5
d_gene: NA
abundance: once
CDR3nt: TGTGCCAGCAGCTTTAGTATGTCGGAGACCCAGTACTTC
CDR3aa: CASSFSMSETQYF

v_gene: TRBV7-9
j_gene: TRBJ2-1
d_gene: TRBD1
abundance: NA
CDR3nt: TGTGCCAGCAGCCCGATAAAACGGGACAGAAAGTTCTTC
CDR3aa: CASSPIKRDRKFF

v_gene: TRBV7-3
j_gene: TRBJ2-5
d_gene: NA
abundance: NA
CDR3nt: TGTGCCAGCAGCTTAAGCGGGCAGCAAGAGACCCAGTACTTC
CDR3aa: CASSLSGQQETQYF

v_gene: TRBV5-6
j_gene: TRBJ2-4
d_gene: NA
abundance: NA
CDR3nt: TGTGCCAGCAGCTTGGGGGGTCGAGCCAAAAACATTCAGTACTTC
CDR3aa: CASSLGGRAKNIQYF

v_gene: TRBV5-4
j_gene: TRBJ1-1
d_gene: NA
abundance: NA
CDR3nt: TGTGCCAGCAGCATCGGCCTGAACACTGAAGCTTTCTTT
CDR3aa: CASSIGLNTEAFF

v_gene: TRBV6-5
j_gene: TRBJ2-1
d_gene: NA
abundance: NA
CDR3nt: TGTGCCAGCAGGGACCCATATAGAGACAATGAGCAGTTCTTC
CDR3aa: CASRDPYRDNEQFF

v_gene: TRBV5-4
j_gene: TRBJ2-1
d_gene: TRBD2
abundance: few
CDR3nt: TGTGCCAGCAGCTTTCCTAGCGGGAAAGATGGGGATGAGCAGTTCTTC
CDR3aa: CASSFPSGKDGDEQFF

v_gene: TRBV27
j_gene: TRBJ2-7
d_gene: TRBD2
abundance: NA
CDR3nt: TGTGCCAGCAGTTTAAAGGCGGGAGGGCCCTACGAGCAGTACTTC
CDR3aa: CASSLKAGGPYEQYF

v_gene: TRBV7-8
j_gene: TRBJ2-7
d_gene: NA
abundance: NA
CDR3nt: TGTGCCAGCAGCTTAACCAGGGTCCAGCACGAGCAGTACTTC
CDR3aa: CASSLTRVQHEQYF

v_gene: TRBV5-1
j_gene: TRBJ2-1
d_gene: TRBD1
abundance: NA
CDR3nt: TGCGCCAGCAGCCCGGGACAGGGGAATGAGCAGTTCTTC
CDR3aa: CASSPGQGNEQFF

v_gene: TRBV6-1
j_gene: TRBJ2-1
d_gene: NA
abundance: NA
CDR3nt: TGTGCCAGCACCCGACAAGGCGCGGCGGGCAATCCGCAGTTCTTC
CDR3aa: CASTRQGAAGNPQFF

v_gene: TRBV7-7
j_gene: TRBJ2-7
d_gene: NA
abundance: NA
CDR3nt: TGTGCTAGCAGCCCCCAGGGGGGACCCTACGAGCAGTACTTC
CDR3aa: CASSPQGGPYEQYF

v_gene: TRBV6-1
j_gene: TRBJ1-1
d_gene: NA
abundance: NA
CDR3nt: TGTGCCAGCAGTGATCCAGGGAGAAACACTGAAGCTTTCTTT
CDR3aa: CASSDPGRNTEAFF

v_gene: TRBV2
j_gene: TRBJ1-3
d_gene: NA
abundance: NA
CDR3nt: TGTGCCAGCAGTGAACAGCGAAACACCATATATTTT
CDR3aa: CASSEQRNTIYF

v_gene: TRBV11-2
j_gene: TRBJ2-5
d_gene: TRBD2
abundance: NA
CDR3nt: TGTGCCAGCAGCCGGGACTATTCAGGGACCCAGTACTTC
CDR3aa: CASSRDYSGTQYF

v_gene: TRBV19
j_gene: TRBJ2-7
d_gene: NA
abundance: NA
CDR3nt: TGTGCCAGTAGTGGGACTCGAGAAGAAGAAAACTTC
CDR3aa: CASSGTREEENF

v_gene: TRBV10-2
j_gene: TRBJ1-2
d_gene: NA
abundance: few
CDR3nt: TGCGCCAGCAGTGAGTCGAATACGGGTGGCTACACCTTC
CDR3aa: CASSESNTGGYTF

v_gene: TRBV5-8
j_gene: TRBJ2-1
d_gene: NA
abundance: NA
CDR3nt: TGTGCCAGCAGCAGGTCCTTTTACAATGAGCAGTTCTTC
CDR3aa: CASSRSFYNEQFF

v_gene: TRBV18
j_gene: TRBJ1-3
d_gene: NA
abundance: NA
CDR3nt: TGTGCCAGCTCCAAAGGGCCGGGGGCCTCTGGAAACACCATATATTTT
CDR3aa: CASSKGPGASGNTIYF

v_gene: TRBV7-8
j_gene: TRBJ2-2
d_gene: TRBD2
abundance: NA
CDR3nt: TGTGCCAGCAGCTCACCGGGACTAGCGGGATTCACCGGGGAGCTGTTTTTT
CDR3aa: CASSSPGLAGFTGELFF

v_gene: TRBV20-1
j_gene: TRBJ1-2
d_gene: NA
abundance: NA
CDR3nt: TGCAGTGCCCCAAATAACTATGGCTACACCTTC
CDR3aa: CSAPNNYGYTF

v_gene: TRBV19
j_gene: TRBJ1-5
d_gene: NA
abundance: NA
CDR3nt: TGTGCCAGTAGATCCGGGACATTAAATAGCAATCAGCCCCAGCATTTT
CDR3aa: CASRSGTLNSNQPQHF

v_gene: TRBV5-4
j_gene: TRBJ2-3
d_gene: NA
abundance: few
CDR3nt: TGTGCCAGCAGCTTGGCCATCAGGGCGGGGGATACGCAGTATTTT
CDR3aa: CASSLAIRAGDTQYF

v_gene: TRBV7-9
j_gene: TRBJ2-2
d_gene: TRBD2
abundance: few
CDR3nt: TGTGCCAGCCCTGGGAAGCGGGAGTACACCGGGGAGCTGTTTTTT
CDR3aa: CASPGKREYTGELFF

v_gene: TRBV28
j_gene: TRBJ1-2
d_gene: NA
abundance: few
CDR3nt: TGTGCCAGCACCCTCGGAGGGGCCGGGCCCAACTATGGCTACACCTTC
CDR3aa: CASTLGGAGPNYGYTF